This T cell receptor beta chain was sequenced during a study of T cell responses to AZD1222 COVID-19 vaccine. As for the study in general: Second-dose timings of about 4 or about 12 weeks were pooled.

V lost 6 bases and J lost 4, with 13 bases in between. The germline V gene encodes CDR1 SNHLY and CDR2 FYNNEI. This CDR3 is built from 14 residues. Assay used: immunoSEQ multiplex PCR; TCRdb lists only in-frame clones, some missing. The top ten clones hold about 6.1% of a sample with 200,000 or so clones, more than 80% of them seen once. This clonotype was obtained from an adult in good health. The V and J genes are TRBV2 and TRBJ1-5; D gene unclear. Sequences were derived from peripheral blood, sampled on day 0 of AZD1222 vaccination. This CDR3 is CASRADDTNQPQHF. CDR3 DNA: TGTGCCAGCAGGGCCGATGACACAAATCAGCCCCAGCATTTT.